Listed below are T cell receptor beta chains from one sample, sequenced in a study of T cells after posttransplantation cyclophosphamide. Assay used: immunoSEQ multiplex PCR; TCRdb lists only in-frame clones, some missing. The sample has roughly 8,000 clones, none seen only once; the top ten hold roughly 6%. The sequencing used PBMCs, collected after an allogeneic stem cell transplant with post-transplant cyclophosphamide. These receptors came from a male patient in his thirties who received an allogeneic stem cell transplant from an unrelated donor, was CMV-positive, and had acute and chronic GVHD. Some T cells may have originated in the graft donor. Each CDR3 is given with its conserved first and last residue. D genes are given only for firm matches. Expanded clones are given a class, and other clones once, few, many or no size at all.

len	v_gene	abundance	d_gene	j_gene	CDR3aa	CDR3nt
14	TRBV7-9	many	TRBD1	TRBJ1-4	CASSLGQGGEKLFF	TGTGCCAGCAGCCTAGGACAGGGCGGGGAAAAACTGTTTTTT
14	TRBV5-4	many	TRBD1	TRBJ1-4	CASSGQAANEKLFF	TGTGCCAGCAGTGGACAGGCCGCTAATGAAAAACTGTTTTTT
13	TRBV30	many	TRBD1	TRBJ2-7	CARSTGAAYEQYF	TGTGCCCGGTCTACAGGGGCCGCCTACGAGCAGTACTTC
13	TRBV9	medium-sized	.	TRBJ2-1	CASSVGFRNEQFF	TGTGCCAGCAGCGTAGGGTTTCGGAATGAGCAGTTCTTC
14	TRBV9	many	.	TRBJ2-3	CASSVAGSTDTQYF	TGTGCCAGCAGCGTAGCGGGGAGCACAGATACGCAGTATTTT
14	TRBV5-1	medium-sized	TRBD2	TRBJ2-2	CASSLGRGAGELFF	TGCGCCAGCAGCTTGGGCCGGGGGGCCGGGGAGCTGTTTTTT
12	TRBV7-9	many	.	TRBJ1-1	CASSIGGAEAFF	TGTGCCAGCAGCATAGGCGGGGCTGAAGCTTTCTTT
13	TRBV27	many	TRBD2	TRBJ2-7	CASSLAGGYEQYF	TGTGCCAGCAGTTTGGCGGGAGGCTACGAGCAGTACTTC
14	TRBV6-2/TRBV6-3	medium-sized	.	TRBJ1-2	CASRTGTTAYGYTF	TGTGCCAGCAGGACAGGTACGACGGCCTATGGCTACACCTTC
15	TRBV4-2	medium-sized	.	TRBJ1-2	CASSQDEGGGYGYTF	TGTGCCAGCAGCCAAGATGAAGGGGGGGGCTATGGCTACACCTTC
15	TRBV19	many	.	TRBJ1-5	CASSPMGGLDQPQHF	TGTGCCAGTAGCCCAATGGGGGGGTTAGATCAGCCCCAGCATTTT
16	TRBV4-1	many	.	TRBJ2-5	CASSQDRSSAERTQYF	TGCGCCAGCAGCCAAGATCGGTCTAGCGCTGAACGGACCCAGTACTTC
12	TRBV9	many	.	TRBJ1-1	CASSAKGGAAFF	TGTGCCAGCAGCGCCAAAGGAGGGGCAGCTTTCTTT
13	TRBV30	many	.	TRBJ1-1	CAWSVTENTEAFF	TGTGCCTGGAGTGTGACAGAGAACACTGAAGCTTTCTTT
13	TRBV5-5	many	.	TRBJ1-1	CASRGGLTAEAFF	TGTGCCAGCAGGGGAGGACTAACCGCTGAAGCTTTCTTT
21	TRBV6-2/TRBV6-3	many	TRBD2	TRBJ2-3	CASSYSFSKRIRSGSTDTQYF	TGTGCCAGCAGTTACTCGTTTTCGAAACGTATTCGGAGCGGGAGTACAGATACGCAGTATTTT
13	TRBV6-5	medium-sized	TRBD1	TRBJ1-1	CASSYRGQTEAFF	TGTGCCAGCAGTTACAGGGGGCAAACTGAAGCTTTCTTT
14	TRBV5-5	many	.	TRBJ1-2	CASSLRRGDYGYTF	TGTGCCAGCAGCTTGCGACGGGGAGACTATGGCTACACCTTC
14	TRBV5-1	medium-sized	.	TRBJ2-7	CASSFLDTGYEQYF	TGCGCCAGCAGCTTCTTAGACACAGGATACGAGCAGTACTTC
16	TRBV6-5	many	.	TRBJ2-2	CASSSKGQAPTGELFF	TGTGCCAGCAGTTCCAAGGGCCAGGCCCCAACCGGGGAGCTGTTTTTT
15	TRBV18	many	.	TRBJ1-2	CASSPTTTENYGYTF	TGTGCCAGCTCACCAACAACGACTGAAAACTATGGCTACACCTTC
16	TRBV5-4	many	TRBD2	TRBJ2-1	CASSNGGGRGYNEQFF	TGTGCCAGCAGCAACGGGGGGGGAAGGGGCTACAATGAGCAGTTCTTC
14	TRBV7-7	few	.	TRBJ2-5	CASSLMGVQETQYF	TGTGCTAGCAGCTTGATGGGCGTGCAAGAGACCCAGTACTTC
16	TRBV7-2	medium-sized	TRBD2	TRBJ2-1	CASSLVRLAVYNEQFF	TGTGCCAGCAGCTTAGTTAGACTAGCGGTATACAATGAGCAGTTCTTC
16	TRBV7-2	many	TRBD1	TRBJ2-3	CASSPQGAYNTDTQYF	TGTGCCAGCAGCCCCCAGGGGGCGTATAACACAGATACGCAGTATTTT
13	TRBV6-2/TRBV6-3	many	TRBD1	TRBJ1-2	CASTRDRDYGYTF	TGTGCCAGCACCCGGGACAGGGACTATGGCTACACCTTC
19	TRBV13	many	TRBD2	TRBJ2-7	CASSCRSERPDGGSYEQYF	TGTGCCAGCAGCTGCCGCTCTGAACGTCCGGACGGGGGGTCCTACGAGCAGTACTTC
16	TRBV12-3/TRBV12-4	many	TRBD1	TRBJ2-7	CASTLRTGGNSHEQYF	TGTGCCAGCACGCTTAGGACAGGGGGAAATTCCCACGAGCAGTACTTC
14	TRBV11-3	many	TRBD1	TRBJ2-7	CASGIRTGFYEQYF	TGTGCCAGCGGTATCCGGACAGGGTTCTACGAGCAGTACTTC
16	TRBV12-3/TRBV12-4	many	TRBD1	TRBJ2-7	CASSLARNRGAYEQYF	TGTGCCAGCAGTTTAGCGCGCAACAGGGGAGCCTACGAGCAGTACTTC
16	TRBV12-3/TRBV12-4	many	.	TRBJ1-1	CASSLPYRAAPLKAFF	TGTGCCAGCAGTTTACCATACAGGGCGGCCCCCCTGAAGGCTTTCTTT
15	TRBV19	many	.	TRBJ1-5	CASSQRGTLEQPQHF	TGTGCCAGTAGTCAACGGGGGACGCTGGAACAGCCCCAGCATTTT
14	TRBV4-2	many	TRBD1	TRBJ2-4	CASSPGQGSDIQYF	TGTGCCAGCAGCCCAGGACAGGGGAGCGACATTCAGTACTTC
15	TRBV5-4	many	TRBD2	TRBJ2-7	CASSSGLADSYEQYF	TGTGCCAGCAGCTCAGGACTAGCGGACTCCTACGAGCAGTACTTC
19	TRBV15	many	.	TRBJ2-2	CATSRGPGQRGSNTGELFF	TGTGCCACCAGCAGAGGCCCCGGACAGCGGGGCTCGAACACCGGGGAGCTGTTTTTT
13	TRBV11-2	many	.	TRBJ1-1	CASSLVVSGEAFF	TGTGCCAGCAGCTTAGTTGTTTCGGGTGAAGCTTTCTTT
14	TRBV30	many	.	TRBJ1-1	CAWSVRRLNTEAFF	TGTGCCTGGAGTGTACGAAGGTTGAACACTGAAGCTTTCTTT
19	TRBV4-3	few	TRBD2	TRBJ2-2	CASSQGRTSGRRDTGELFF	TGCGCCAGCAGCCAAGGGAGGACTAGCGGGAGGCGAGACACCGGGGAGCTGTTTTTT
14	TRBV7-2	.	.	TRBJ2-5	CASSFQMAQETQYF	TGTGCCAGCAGCTTCCAGATGGCTCAAGAGACCCAGTACTTC
13	TRBV7-9	many	.	TRBJ2-1	CASSFYRDNEQFF	TGTGCCAGCAGCTTTTACAGAGACAATGAGCAGTTCTTC
15	TRBV7-2	many	TRBD1	TRBJ2-1	CASSPPGTGGDEQFF	TGTGCCAGCAGCCCACCGGGGACAGGGGGCGATGAGCAGTTCTTC
16	TRBV4-3	many	.	TRBJ2-3	CASSRGLPRNTDTQYF	TGCGCCAGCAGCCGTGGGCTTCCCCGGAACACAGATACGCAGTATTTT
14	TRBV6-5	many	.	TRBJ2-1	CASSYSHRDTHPFF	TGTGCCAGCAGTTACTCGCATAGGGACACCCACCCGTTCTTC
13	TRBV7-9	many	TRBD2	TRBJ2-3	CASTSGVTDTQYF	TGTGCCAGCACTAGCGGGGTCACAGATACGCAGTATTTT
12	TRBV5-1	many	.	TRBJ2-7	CASSMEGTEQYF	TGCGCCAGCAGCATGGAGGGGACAGAGCAGTACTTC
15	TRBV7-9	medium-sized	TRBD1	TRBJ2-5	CASSFRDRGQETQYF	TGTGCCAGCAGCTTCCGGGACAGGGGCCAAGAGACCCAGTACTTC
14	TRBV7-3	.	TRBD1	TRBJ2-7	CASSLSRGQGEQYF	TGTGCCAGCAGCTTAAGCAGGGGGCAGGGAGAGCAGTACTTC
16	TRBV7-7	many	TRBD2	TRBJ2-5	CASSLEVAGGQETQYF	TGTGCTAGCAGCTTAGAGGTAGCGGGGGGCCAAGAGACCCAGTACTTC